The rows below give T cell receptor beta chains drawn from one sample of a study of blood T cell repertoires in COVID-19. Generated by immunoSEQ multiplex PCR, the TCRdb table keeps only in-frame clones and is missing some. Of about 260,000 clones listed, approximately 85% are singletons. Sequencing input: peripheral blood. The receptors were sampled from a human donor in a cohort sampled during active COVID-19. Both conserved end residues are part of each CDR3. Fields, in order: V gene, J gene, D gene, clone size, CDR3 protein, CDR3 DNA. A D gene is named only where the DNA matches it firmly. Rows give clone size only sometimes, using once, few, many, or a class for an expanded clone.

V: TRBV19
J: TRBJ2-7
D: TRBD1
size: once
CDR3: CASSPGTGGVYEQYF
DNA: TGTGCCAGTAGTCCGGGGACAGGGGGAGTCTACGAGCAGTACTTC

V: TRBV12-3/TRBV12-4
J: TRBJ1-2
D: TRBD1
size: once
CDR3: CASRPDRDYGYTF
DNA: TGTGCCAGCAGGCCAGACAGGGACTATGGCTACACCTTC

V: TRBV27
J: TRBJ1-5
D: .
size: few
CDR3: CASRELGSREPQHF
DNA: TGTGCCAGCAGGGAGCTCGGAAGCCGTGAGCCCCAGCATTTT

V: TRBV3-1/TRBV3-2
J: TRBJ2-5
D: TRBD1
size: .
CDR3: CASSSRDREETQYF
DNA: TGTGCCAGCAGTTCACGGGACAGGGAAGAGACCCAGTACTTC

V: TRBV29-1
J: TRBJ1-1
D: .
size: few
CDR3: CSVNRVNTEAFF
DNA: TGCAGCGTTAACAGGGTGAACACTGAAGCTTTCTTT

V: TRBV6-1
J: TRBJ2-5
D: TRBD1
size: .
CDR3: CASSVQISDRAPQETQYF
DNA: TGTGCCAGCAGTGTCCAGATCTCGGACAGGGCACCTCAAGAGACCCAGTACTTC

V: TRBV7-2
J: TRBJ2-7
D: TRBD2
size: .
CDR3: CASSLVGGYEQYF
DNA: TGTGCCAGCAGCTTAGTCGGGGGGTACGAGCAGTACTTC

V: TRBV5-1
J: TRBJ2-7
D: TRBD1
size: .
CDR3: CASSWDSPTYEQYF
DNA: TGCGCCAGCAGCTGGGACAGCCCTACCTACGAGCAGTACTTC

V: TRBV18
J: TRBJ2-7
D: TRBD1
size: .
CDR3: CASSPGQASYEQYF
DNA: TGTGCCAGCTCACCGGGACAGGCTTCCTACGAGCAGTACTTC

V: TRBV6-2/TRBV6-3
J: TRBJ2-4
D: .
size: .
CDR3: CASSYSVTGVAKNIQYF
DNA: TGTGCCAGCAGTTACTCGGTAACCGGGGTAGCCAAAAACATTCAGTACTTC

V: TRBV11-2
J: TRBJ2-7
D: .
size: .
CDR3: CASSLDRLSYEQYF
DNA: TGTGCCAGCAGCTTGGACAGACTAAGCTACGAGCAGTACTTC

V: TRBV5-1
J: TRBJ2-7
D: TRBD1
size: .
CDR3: CASSAQGAGYEQYF
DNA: TGCGCCAGCAGCGCACAGGGGGCCGGTTACGAGCAGTACTTC

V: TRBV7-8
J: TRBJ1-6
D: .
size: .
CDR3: CASSREGPGNSPLHF
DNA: TGTGCCAGCAGTCGGGAGGGCCCCGGGAATTCACCCCTCCACTTT

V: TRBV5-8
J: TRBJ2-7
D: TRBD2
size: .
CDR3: CASRPRTSGTYEQYF
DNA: TGTGCCAGCAGACCCCGGACTAGCGGGACCTACGAGCAGTACTTC

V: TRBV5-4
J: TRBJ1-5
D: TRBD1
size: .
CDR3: CASSWGQNNQPQHF
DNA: TGTGCCAGCAGCTGGGGACAGAACAATCAGCCCCAGCATTTT

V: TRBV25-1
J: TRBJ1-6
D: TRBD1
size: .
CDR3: CASSEYGDSEYNSPLHF
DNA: TGTGCCAGCAGTGAATACGGGGACAGTGAATATAATTCACCCCTCCACTTT

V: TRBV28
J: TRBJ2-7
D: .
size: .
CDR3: CASSNPSDVLMYEQYF
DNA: TGTGCCAGCAGTAATCCTTCAGACGTACTAATGTACGAGCAGTACTTC

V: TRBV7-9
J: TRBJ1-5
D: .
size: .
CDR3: CASSPEGQPQHF
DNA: TGTGCCAGCAGCCCAGAGGGTCAGCCCCAGCATTTT

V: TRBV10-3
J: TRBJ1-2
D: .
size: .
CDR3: CASDPGVRGYGYTF
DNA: TGTGCCTCTGATCCGGGGGTACGAGGCTATGGCTACACCTTC

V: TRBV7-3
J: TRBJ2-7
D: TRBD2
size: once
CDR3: CASSLSPSGIYEQYF
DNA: TGTGCCAGCAGCTTAAGTCCTAGCGGGATCTACGAGCAGTACTTC

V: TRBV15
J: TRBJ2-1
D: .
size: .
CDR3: CATSNRETYNEQFF
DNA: TGTGCCACCAGCAACCGGGAGACCTACAATGAGCAGTTCTTC

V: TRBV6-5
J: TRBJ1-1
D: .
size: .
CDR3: CASSTRDTGGAFF
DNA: TGTGCCAGCAGTACCCGGGACACTGGAGGAGCTTTCTTT